Sequencing of this TCR beta chain was carried out in a study of blood T cell repertoires in COVID-19. Germline values: CDR1 LNHDA, CDR2 SQIVND (reference sequence). This CDR3 region has 15 residues. Trimming left V 7 bases short and J 1 base short, with 14 bases between. Sequencing was performed with immunoSEQ multiplex PCR; in TCRdb, only in-frame clones are kept and a portion is missing. The sample holds under 350,000 clones, roughly 90% seen once. The chain joins TRBV19 to TRBJ1-5; D possibly corresponds to TRBD1 (5 bases). Sequenced material: peripheral blood. The sequence was collected from a woman in her thirties with COVID-19, enrolled during active disease. The DNA of the CDR3 is TGTGCCAGTACTGGGACTGGAGGCAGCAATCAGCCCCAGCATTTT. This translates into CASTGTGGSNQPQHF.